The next 9 T cell receptor beta chains were all read from a single sample in a study of shared clonotypes between healthy human individuals. Sequencing was performed with immunoSEQ multiplex PCR; in TCRdb, only in-frame clones are kept and a portion is missing. The sample contains some 2,000,000 clones, 95% of which appear only once. Sequencing was done on a sample of naive CD4+ T cells sorted from blood. Subset specified: CD45RA+ positively selected. The receptors shown here come from a young man in good health.

Remarks on this clone: This sample also contains other DNA sequences that code for the same CDR3. This sequence joins TRBV5-1 and TRBJ2-2, with 10 bases aligning to TRBD2. The V gene end was trimmed by 4 bases and the J gene end by 3 bases; junction bases not matched to a gene: 0. Germline V gene data show CDR1 as SGHRS and CDR2 as YFSETQ. The CDR3 runs to 14 residues. This CDR3 reads CASSLAGDTGELFF. CDR3 nucleotides: TGCGCCAGCAGCCTAGCGGGAGACACCGGGGAGCTGTTTTTT.

The chain combines TRBV5-1 with TRBJ2-5; 8 bases match TRBD2. The CDR3 spans 14 residues. Germline lookup yields CDR1 SGHRS and CDR2 YFSETQ. The trim removed 4 bases at V and 4 bases at J, leaving 6 bases unmatched. The CDR3 DNA reads as TGCGCCAGCAGCGGAGGACTAGCAGGAGAGACCCAGTACTTC. Protein product: CASSGGLAGETQYF.

Notes on this clone: Other nucleotide sequences in the sample specify the same CDR3. The V gene is TRBV5-1, the J gene TRBJ2-2, with 8 bases identical to TRBD1. Germline trimming cut 2 bases from V and 2 bases from J; bases unmatched to any gene: 5. The germline CDR1 and CDR2 sequences are SGHRS and YFSETQ. The CDR3 extends over 16 amino acids. CDR3 sequence reads: CASSLLDRANTGELFF. CDR3 nucleotide sequence: TGCGCCAGCAGCTTATTGGACAGGGCTAACACCGGGGAGCTGTTTTTT.

CDR3 DNA sequence: TGTGCCAGCAGCATCGATCGGACTAGTTCCAACACCGGGGAGCTGTTTTTT. It is translated as CASSIDRTSSNTGELFF. The chain links TRBV11-2 to TRBJ2-2, with TRBD2 matching over 7 bases. V lost 5 bases, J lost 2 bases, and 11 bases stayed unmatched. CDR3 length: 17 amino acids. Germline assignment: CDR1 SGHAT and CDR2 FQNNGV.

The chain's CDR3 is CASIGTSGKTDTQYF. For the CDR3, the DNA is TGTGCCAGCATCGGGACTAGCGGGAAAACAGATACGCAGTATTTT. The gene calls are TRBV5-6 and TRBJ2-3; 13 bases agree with TRBD2. The CDR3 loop spans 15 amino acids. Germline CDR1 reads SGHDT; CDR2 reads YYEEEE. The J segment lost 3 bases and the V segment lost 6 bases, leaving 4 bases of the junction unmatched. The variable domain in full, with the rest retrieved from reference TRBV5-6 and TRBJ2-3, is DAGVTQSPTHLIKTRGQQVTLRCSPKSGHDTVSWYQQALGQGPQFIFQYYEEEERQRGNFPDRFSGHQFPNYSSELNVNALLLGDSALYLCASIGTSGKTDTQYFGPGTRLTVL.

The chain has TRBV7-2 and TRBJ2-5; D is possibly TRBD2 (6 bases). CDR1 is SGHTA and CDR2 is FQGNSA in the germline V gene. CDR3 length: 17 amino acids. Trimming left V 3 bases short and J 5 bases short, with 22 bases between. CDR3 amino acids: CASSFRYSNSREETQYF. Written as DNA, the CDR3 is TGTGCCAGCAGCTTCCGTTACTCGAACAGCCGGGAGGAGACCCAGTACTTC. The full variable domain, rest sourced from reference TRBV7-2 and TRBJ2-5, is GAGVSQSPSNKVTEKGKDVELRCDPISGHTALYWYRQSLGQGLEFLIYFQGNSAPDKSGLPSDRFSAERTGGSVSTLTIQRTQQEDSAVYLCASSFRYSNSREETQYFGPGTRLLVL.

As for this clone: Relative to the germline gene, one junction end is altered; a read error may explain this. The CDR3 reads CASSLESYDEQFF. CDR3 in DNA: TGTGCCAGCAGCTTAGAAAGCTACGATGAGCAGTTCTTC. The genes are TRBV7-9 and TRBJ2-1; no reliable D call. Germline V gene sequence: CDR1 SEHNR, CDR2 FQNEAQ (reference sequence). The CDR3 is 13 residues long.

The chain is built from TRBV5-1 and TRBJ1-6; a weak D match, TRBD1 (5 bases). CDR1 and CDR2 from the germline V gene are SGHRS and YFSETQ. Trimming stripped 2 bases from V and 5 bases from J, with 8 bases between. This CDR3 is built from 14 residues. Written as DNA, the CDR3 is TGCGCCAGCAGCTTAGGACATAATAATTCACCCCTCCACTTT. It codes for CASSLGHNNSPLHF.

This chain joins TRBV10-1 and TRBJ2-1, with TRBD2 matching 7 bases. The V gene end was trimmed by 4 bases and the J gene end by 2 bases; junction bases not matched to a gene: 2. The germline V gene has CDR1 WNHNN and CDR2 SYGVQD (reference sequence). CDR3 length equals 14 residues. The CDR3 loop is CASSGGTTYNEQFF. DNA of the CDR3: TGCGCCAGCAGTGGAGGGACTACCTACAATGAGCAGTTCTTC.